One sample yielded the 26 T cell receptor beta chains listed below, sequenced in a study of T cells of healthy individuals. TCRdb redid the calling of the 5' RACE reads with MiXCR, one entry per CDR3 protein. The sample lists tens of thousands of distinct CDR3 sequences; around 15% were seen once. These receptors came from a human donor in good health.

This clonotype was recorded once. This chain connects TRBV7-8 to TRBJ1-5; the D gene is possibly TRBD1 (5 bases). V was clipped by 1 base and J by 0 bases, with 7 bases between them. The CDR3 is 15 residues long. Germline V CDR1 and CDR2: SGHVS, FQNEAQ. In DNA form, the CDR3 reads TGTGCCAGCAGCTTAGAGGGGAATAGCAATCAGCCCCAGCATTTT. As protein: CASSLEGNSNQPQHF. The variable domain in full, with the rest retrieved from reference TRBV7-8 and TRBJ1-5, is GAGVSQSPRYKVAKRGQDVALRCDPISGHVSLFWYQQALGQGPEFLTYFQNEAQLDKSGLPSDRFFAERPEGSVSTLKIQRTQQEDSAVYLCASSLEGNSNQPQHFGDGTRLSIL.

This clonotype was detected many times. The CDR3: CASRQNSDMTRYEQYF. Here the CDR3 DNA reads TGTGCCAGCAGGCAGAATTCCGACATGACACGCTACGAGCAGTACTTC. This chain joins TRBV5-6 and TRBJ2-7; D gene uncertain. From germline, CDR1 is SGHDT and CDR2 YYEEEE. The V end lost 5 bases, the J end lost 3 bases, and 21 bases lay between the germline ends. CDR3 size: 16 residues. The full variable domain, its missing parts supplied by reference TRBV5-6 and TRBJ2-7, is DAGVTQSPTHLIKTRGQQVTLRCSPKSGHDTVSWYQQALGQGPQFIFQYYEEEERQRGNFPDRFSGHQFPNYSSELNVNALLLGDSALYLCASRQNSDMTRYEQYFGPGTRLTVT.

This clonotype came up a few times. The chain couples TRBV20-1 to TRBJ2-7; 11 nucleotides match TRBD1. Trimming cost V 3 bases and J 4 bases; bases outside gene matches: 8. The CDR3 has 15 residues. Germline-derived CDR1 and CDR2 are DFQATT and SNEGSKA (reference sequence). Here the CDR3 reads CSASPRTGGIYEQYF. The CDR3 DNA sequence: TGCAGTGCTAGTCCTCGGACAGGGGGCATATACGAGCAGTACTTC.

This chain uses TRBV12-3 or TRBV12-4 with TRBJ1-5; no clear D gene. CDR3 size: 14 residues. Trimming removed 3 bases at V and 5 bases at J, with 11 bases between. CDR3 loop: CASSFLAGDQPQHF. Written as DNA, the CDR3 is TGTGCCAGCAGTTTTTTAGCGGGCGATCAGCCCCAGCATTTT.

A note on this clonotype: A read error may explain this, as a much larger clone is one base away. V usage is TRBV28 and J usage is TRBJ2-7; 10 bases map to TRBD2. Germline loops: CDR1 MDHEN, CDR2 SYDVKM. CDR3 size: 18 residues. V trimming: 2 bases; J trimming: 0 bases; junction bases outside the gene matches: 10. CDR3: CASSLDIRASGGSYEQYF. CDR3 sequence (DNA): TGTGCCAGCAGTTTAGATATAAGGGCTAGCGGGGGCTCCTACGAGCAGTACTTC.

This clonotype showed up just a few times. The rearrangement joins TRBV7-2 to TRBJ2-3; 9 nucleotides line up with TRBD2. With 5 bases clipped from V and 4 bases from J, the junction kept 7 bases outside the gene matches. This CDR3 comprises 15 residues. Germline-derived CDR1 and CDR2 are SGHTA and FQGNSA. The CDR3 DNA reads as TGTGCCAGCAGCCAAGGGACTAGCCCCGCAGATACGCAGTATTTT. Protein product: CASSQGTSPADTQYF.

In its sample, this clonotype was seen many times. The chain combines TRBV2 with TRBJ2-3; 9 bases line up with TRBD2. This CDR3 region has 16 residues. V shed 6 bases, J shed 0 bases, and the junction held 7 bases outside the gene matches. CDR1 and CDR2 (germline): SNHLY, FYNNEI. The CDR3 loop is CASRHRLAASTDTQYF. CDR3 sequence (DNA): TGTGCCAGCAGACACCGACTAGCGGCTAGCACAGATACGCAGTATTTT.

The chain uses TRBV5-1 and TRBJ2-1; perhaps D is TRBD1 or TRBD2 (5 bases each). The CDR3 length is 15 residues. Deletions cut 1 base from V and 1 base from J, with 9 bases between. Germline V gene sequence: CDR1 SGHRS, CDR2 YFSETQ. The CDR3 sequence: CASSLRGESYNEQFF. The CDR3 coding sequence is TGCGCCAGCAGCTTGAGAGGGGAATCCTACAATGAGCAGTTCTTC. The whole variable domain, remainder taken from reference TRBV5-1 and TRBJ2-1, is KAGVTQTPRYLIKTRGQQVTLSCSPISGHRSVSWYQQTPGQGLQFLFEYFSETQRNKGNFPGRFSGRQFSNSRSEMNVSTLELGDSALYLCASSLRGESYNEQFFGPGTRLTVL.

This clonotype was observed a handful of times. The CDR3 loop is CASSFGMGGYTEAFF. CDR3 bases: TGTGCCAGCAGCTTTGGAATGGGGGGGTACACTGAAGCTTTCTTT. V gene TRBV13 combines with J gene TRBJ1-1; a possible D gene is TRBD1 (5 bases). The CDR3 is 15 amino acids. V was shortened by 3 bases and J by 3 bases, with 14 bases between the two germline ends. Germline assignment: CDR1 PRHDT and CDR2 FYEKMQ (reference sequence). Full variable domain (missing parts from reference TRBV13 and TRBJ1-1): AAGVIQSPRHLIKEKRETATLKCYPIPRHDTVYWYQQGPGQDPQFLISFYEKMQSDKGSIPDRFSAQQFSDYHSELNMSSLELGDSALYFCASSFGMGGYTEAFFGQGTRLTVV.

This clonotype was observed a few times. For the CDR3, the DNA is TGCGCCAGCAGCCCTTACAGGGGGCCCCAAGGGGAGCAGTACTTC. It translates to CASSPYRGPQGEQYF. The rearrangement links TRBV5-1 to TRBJ2-7; TRBD1 matches at 9 bases. The germline gives CDR1 SGHRS, CDR2 YFSETQ. V was clipped by 4 bases and J by 7 bases; unmatched bases: 12. The CDR3 sequence is 15 residues long.

In this sample, this clonotype turned up many times. J is TRBJ2-7 and V is TRBV12-3 or TRBV12-4; D remains unclear. The ends were cut back, 3 bases at V and 2 bases at J, with 14 bases in the middle. The CDR3 length is 15 residues. CDR3 DNA sequence: TGTGCCAGCAGTTTTCAGTGGGAAGCCCCCTACGAGCAGTACTTC. Its protein product is CASSFQWEAPYEQYF.

This clonotype was seen repeatedly, ten times or more. The genes are TRBV20-1 and TRBJ2-3; 7 nucleotides align to TRBD2. Germline-derived CDR1 and CDR2 are DFQATT and SNEGSKA (reference sequence). CDR3 length: 14 residues. V lost 6 bases, J lost 0 bases, and 6 bases stayed unmatched. CDR3: CSADLAASTDTQYF. Here the CDR3 DNA reads TGCAGTGCGGATCTAGCGGCAAGCACAGATACGCAGTATTTT.

There are many counts of this clonotype. This sequence joins TRBV30 and TRBJ1-6; 8 nucleotides match TRBD1. From germline, CDR1 is GTSNPN and CDR2 SVGIG (reference sequence). CDR3 length: 14 residues. The J segment lost 10 bases and the V segment lost 4 bases, leaving 9 bases of the junction unmatched. The CDR3 DNA reads TGTGCCTGGACCCTTGGACAGGGAAGATCACCCCTCCACTTT. Translation gives CAWTLGQGRSPLHF.

This clonotype has a count of ten or more. The rearrangement uses TRBV6-1 and TRBJ2-3, with D perhaps matching TRBD1 or TRBD2 (6 bases each). Germline values: CDR1 MNHNS, CDR2 SASEGT. V shed 7 bases and J shed 6 bases, with 17 bases lying between them. The CDR3 is 14 amino acids. In DNA, the CDR3 is TGTGCCAGCACAGAGGGGGGCGTAGAGGATACGCAGTATTTT. It encodes CASTEGGVEDTQYF.

This clonotype came up many times. The genes are TRBV20-1 and TRBJ2-7; D perhaps matches TRBD1 (5 bases). The V end was cut by 2 bases, the J end by 3 bases, with 11 bases between. The V gene's germline CDR1 is DFQATT and CDR2 SNEGSKA (reference sequence). The CDR3 has 13 amino acids. The CDR3: CSARRQGNYEQYF. CDR3 nucleotides: TGCAGTGCTAGACGGCAGGGAAACTACGAGCAGTACTTC.

This clonotype was detected ten times or more. The V call is TRBV4-1, the J call TRBJ1-2, with D uncertain. With 2 bases removed from V and 0 bases from J, the gap between germline ends came to 16 bases. The CDR3 has 17 residues. Germline lookup yields CDR1 MGHRA and CDR2 YSYEKL. The CDR3 is CASSQRTERRANYGYTF. DNA for the CDR3: TGCGCCAGCAGCCAACGGACGGAGAGGCGAGCTAACTATGGCTACACCTTC.

This clonotype appeared a few times. The rearrangement joins TRBV9 to TRBJ2-2; D is unclear. V was clipped by 1 base and J by 7 bases, with 29 bases between them. This CDR3 comprises 20 residues. Germline loops: CDR1 SGDLS, CDR2 YYNGEE. The CDR3 DNA reads TGTGCCAGCAGCGTATCCCCAACCTATGTAGGGCCCCCAGGTGACGGGGAGCTGTTTTTT. Translating gives CASSVSPTYVGPPGDGELFF.

This clonotype came up a few times. The V gene is TRBV10-3, the J gene TRBJ2-5; 9 positions match TRBD1. Looked up from germline, CDR1 is ENHRY and CDR2 is SYGVKD. Trimming removed 8 bases from V and 3 bases from J; junction bases left unmatched: 4. CDR3 length equals 13 residues. CDR3 nucleotides: TGTGCCATCCAACAGGGGGCAAAAGAGACCCAGTACTTC. Its translation is CAIQQGAKETQYF.

The CDR3 loop reads CASSPSSGGAIRETQYF. In DNA, the CDR3 is TGCGCCAGCAGCCCGTCTAGCGGGGGGGCGATTCGAGAGACCCAGTACTTC. The gene calls are TRBV4-1 and TRBJ2-5; TRBD2 aligns across 12 bases. The CDR3 is made up of 17 amino acids. V trimming: 4 bases; J trimming: 4 bases; junction bases outside the gene matches: 10. CDR1 is MGHRA and CDR2 is YSYEKL in the germline V gene.

This clonotype was picked up many times. The CDR3 DNA reads as TGTGCCAGCAGTGAATTAAGCAGGAACACTGAAGCTTTCTTT. Its protein is CASSELSRNTEAFF. This rearrangement joins TRBV6-1 to TRBJ1-1; D gene uncertain. CDR1 MNHNS and CDR2 SASEGT come from the germline V gene. The length of the CDR3 is 14 residues. Deletions cut 2 bases from V and 1 base from J, with 8 bases between.

The J gene is TRBJ2-1, the V gene TRBV20-1, with D unresolved. The CDR3 is made up of 10 amino acids. CDR1 is DFQATT and CDR2 is SNEGSKA in the germline V gene (reference sequence). The V and J ends lost 3 bases and 10 bases respectively, with 7 bases between them. The DNA of the CDR3 is TGCAGTGCTAGTCGTTCCGAGCAGTTCTTC. Protein product: CSASRSEQFF.

This clonotype showed up just a few times. The J gene is TRBJ1-2, the V gene TRBV7-9; 8 nucleotides line up with TRBD1. CDR1 and CDR2 (germline): SEHNR, FQNEAQ (reference sequence). This CDR3 comprises 11 residues. Unmatched junction bases numbered 7, after V lost 5 bases and J lost 14 bases. As DNA, the CDR3 is TGTGCCAGCAGCACAGGACAGGGTGGAACCTTC. Its protein product is CASSTGQGGTF.

This clonotype was counted at least ten times. The rearrangement links TRBV9 to TRBJ1-3, with D possibly TRBD1 on 6 matching bases. The length of the CDR3 is 15 residues. V lost 1 base to trimming and J lost 3 bases, with 11 bases between them. CDR1 SGDLS and CDR2 YYNGEE come from the germline V gene. CDR3 DNA: TGTGCCAGCAGCGTACTCGGGACACTTGGAAACACCATATATTTT. It encodes CASSVLGTLGNTIYF.

The chain has TRBV6-1 and TRBJ1-5; a possible D gene is TRBD1 (6 bases). V lost 7 bases and J 0 bases, leaving 10 bases between the germline ends. Germline V lookup: CDR1 MNHNS, CDR2 SASEGT. This CDR3 has 14 residues. The CDR3 DNA follows: TGTGCCAGCACAGACAGGAGTAGCAATCAGCCCCAGCATTTT. It specifies CASTDRSSNQPQHF.

This clonotype was counted ten times or more. This chain links TRBV4-1 with TRBJ2-1; D gene ambiguous. Germline CDR1 MGHRA, CDR2 YSYEKL. The CDR3 contains 15 residues. Trimming pared 4 bases from V and 0 bases from J, leaving 10 bases between. The CDR3 region has the DNA TGCGCCAGCAGCCTAGCAGAGAGCTCCTACAATGAGCAGTTCTTC. It encodes CASSLAESSYNEQFF.

The rearrangement uses TRBV25-1 and TRBJ2-2; D gene uncertain. The V gene's germline CDR1 is MGHDK and CDR2 SYGVNS. The CDR3 extends over 13 amino acids. Trimming removed 11 bases from V and 4 bases from J, with 14 bases in between. The CDR3 coding sequence is TGTGCCCTGGGGTCTTCGGGCACCGGGGAGCTGTTTTTT. It is translated as CALGSSGTGELFF. The full variable domain, completed using reference TRBV25-1 and TRBJ2-2, is EADIYQTPRYLVIGTGKKITLECSQTMGHDKMYWYQQDPGMELHLIHYSYGVNSTEKGDLSSESTVSRIRTEHFPLTLESARPSHTSQYLCALGSSGTGELFFGEGSRLTVL.